This T cell receptor beta chain was obtained from a study of naive and memory T cell subsets. Notes on the study in general: TCR transcript changes with activation or differentiation may affect this RNA method. Tuberculin site TCR excess was interpreted as type IV hypersensitivity infiltration.

Ligated cDNA underwent four rounds of PCR with nested alpha and beta constant region primers and SP2. TCRdb re-derived calls from the UMI-ligation and nested PCR reads in MiXCR, one entry per CDR3 protein. The data hold 37,000 or so distinct CDR3 sequences, with roughly 11% observed a single time. The treatment: skin biopsy from PPD injection site in Mantoux-positive individual. An oligonucleotide containing a UMI was ligated to the 3' end of TCR cDNA. Unsorted total RNA, about 1 to 1000 ng, was DNase treated before reverse transcription. About this clonotype itself: The antigen is unknown.

The sequence was obtained from an adult in good health. The sequences come from skin, collected from a tuberculin skin test site.

CDR3 DNA: TGTGCCAGCACCCTGGGCCACTATGGCTACACCTTC. The encoded protein is CASTLGHYGYTF. This rearrangement joins TRBV6-2 or TRBV6-3 to TRBJ1-2; D remains ambiguous. The CDR3 extends over 12 amino acids. Germline V CDR1 and CDR2: MNHEY, SVGEGT. With 7 bases removed from V and 3 bases from J, the gap between germline ends came to 9 bases.